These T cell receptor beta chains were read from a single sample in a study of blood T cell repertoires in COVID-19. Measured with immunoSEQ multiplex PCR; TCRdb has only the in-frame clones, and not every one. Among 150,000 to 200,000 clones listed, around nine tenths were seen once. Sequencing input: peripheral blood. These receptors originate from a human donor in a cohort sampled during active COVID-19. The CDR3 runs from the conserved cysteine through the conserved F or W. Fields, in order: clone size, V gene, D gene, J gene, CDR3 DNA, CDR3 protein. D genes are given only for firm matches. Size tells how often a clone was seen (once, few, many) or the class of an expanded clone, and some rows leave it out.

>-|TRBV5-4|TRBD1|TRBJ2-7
TGTGCCAGCAGCTTGGGGGGACAGGAGTCCTACGAGCAGTACTTC
CASSLGGQESYEQYF
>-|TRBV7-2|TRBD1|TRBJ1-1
TGTGCCAGCAGCTTCGGGACAGGGTGGGGAACTGAAGCTTTCTTT
CASSFGTGWGTEAFF
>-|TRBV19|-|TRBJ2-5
TGTGCCAGTAGCCCGACTAGGCAAGAGACCCAGTACTTC
CASSPTRQETQYF
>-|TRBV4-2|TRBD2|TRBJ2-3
TGTGCCAGCAGCCAAGATCGGCTAGCGGGAGTGGATACGCAGTATTTT
CASSQDRLAGVDTQYF
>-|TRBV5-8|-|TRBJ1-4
TGTGCCAGCAGCTTGGCCGACGAGGTGGAGTATGAAAAACTGTTTTTT
CASSLADEVEYEKLFF
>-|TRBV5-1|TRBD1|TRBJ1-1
TGCGCCAGCAGCGGCTCTGACAGGGTCATCTCTGAAGCTTTCTTT
CASSGSDRVISEAFF
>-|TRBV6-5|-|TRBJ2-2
TGTGCCAGCAGCTTGTTCACCGGGGAGCTGTTTTTT
CASSLFTGELFF
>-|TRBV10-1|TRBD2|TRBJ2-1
TGCGCCAGCAGTGAGTTTGGGAGGGTTTACCCCAATGAGCAGTTCTTC
CASSEFGRVYPNEQFF
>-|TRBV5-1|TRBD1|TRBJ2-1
TGCGCCAGCAGCTGGCCCGGGACAGGGGTCTACAATGAGCAGTTCTTC
CASSWPGTGVYNEQFF
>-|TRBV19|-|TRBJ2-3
TGTGCCAGTAGTCCGGGACTGCAGTCGGATACGCAGTATTTT
CASSPGLQSDTQYF
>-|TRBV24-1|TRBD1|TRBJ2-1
TGTGCCACCAGTGAGGGGCTCAGGGGGAGTTTAGATGAGCAGTTCTTC
CATSEGLRGSLDEQFF
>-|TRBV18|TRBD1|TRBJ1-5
TGTGCCAGCTCACGACAGGGCTTAAGGAATCAGCCCCAGCATTTT
CASSRQGLRNQPQHF
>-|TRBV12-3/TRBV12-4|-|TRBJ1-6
TGTGCCAGCAGCCATGAGGGTTATTCACCCCTCCACTTT
CASSHEGYSPLHF
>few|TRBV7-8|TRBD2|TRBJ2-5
TGTGCCAGCAGCTTACCCATTAGACTAGCGCCACAAGAGACCCAGTACTTC
CASSLPIRLAPQETQYF
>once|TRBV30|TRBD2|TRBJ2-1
TGTGCCTGGACCCTGACGACTAGCAACGAGCAGTTCTTC
CAWTLTTSNEQFF
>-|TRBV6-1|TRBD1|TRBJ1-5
TGTGCCAGCAGAGAAGCAGGGGGTAGCAATCAGCCCCAGCATTTT
CASREAGGSNQPQHF
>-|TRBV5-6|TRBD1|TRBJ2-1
TGTGCCAGCAGCGGGTCAGGGGGTTCACCCTACAATGAGCAGTTCTTC
CASSGSGGSPYNEQFF
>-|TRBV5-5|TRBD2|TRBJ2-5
TGTGCCAGCAGCTTCAGAGCGGGGGGGAGTGAGACCCAGTACTTC
CASSFRAGGSETQYF
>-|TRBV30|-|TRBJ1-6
TGTGCCGGAGAGGCCGTCTTACACCGGGCCCCACAAAGGGAGTGGCCCCTCCACTTT
CAGEAVLHRAPQREWPLHF
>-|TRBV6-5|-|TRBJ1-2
TGTGCCAGCCGACAGCACTATGGCTACACCTTC
CASRQHYGYTF
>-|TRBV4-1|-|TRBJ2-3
TGCGCCAGCAGCCATCCCCCCCCGAACAGATTTACAGATACGCAGTATTTT
CASSHPPPNRFTDTQYF
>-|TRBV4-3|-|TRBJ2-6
TGCGCCAGCAGCCAAGGCCTGCGGAACGTCCTGACTTTC
CASSQGLRNVLTF
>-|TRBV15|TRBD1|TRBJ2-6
TGTGCCACCAGCAGAGAGGCCAGGGGGCTTTCTGGGGCCAACGTCCTGACTTTC
CATSREARGLSGANVLTF
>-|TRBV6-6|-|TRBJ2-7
TGTGCCAGCAGTGGCCGGGACAACTCCTACGAGCAGTACTTC
CASSGRDNSYEQYF
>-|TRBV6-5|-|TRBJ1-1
TGTGCCAGCAGTTACGTACCGGGCACTGAAGCTTTCTTT
CASSYVPGTEAFF
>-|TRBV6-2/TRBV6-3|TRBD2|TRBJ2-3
TGTGCCAGCAGTTACCTTAAGATTCGACTAGCGGGGGGGCCAACAGATACGCAGTATTTT
CASSYLKIRLAGGPTDTQYF
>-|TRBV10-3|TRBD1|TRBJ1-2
TGTGCCATCAGTGACGGACAGGGTGGTGATGGCTACACCTTC
CAISDGQGGDGYTF
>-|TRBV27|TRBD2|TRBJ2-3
TGTGCCAGCAGACTGGCGGGGGGCGGCACAGATACGCAGTATTTT
CASRLAGGGTDTQYF
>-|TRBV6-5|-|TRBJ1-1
TGTGCCAGCAGTTCTCCTCGAGAGTTCGCTGAAGCTTTCTTT
CASSSPREFAEAFF
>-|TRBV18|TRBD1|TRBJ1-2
TGTGCCAGCTCACCTTCAGGGACAGTCTATGGCTACACCTTC
CASSPSGTVYGYTF
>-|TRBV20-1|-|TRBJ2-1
TGCAGTGCTCAGAACGGAGGTGAGCAGTTCTTC
CSAQNGGEQFF
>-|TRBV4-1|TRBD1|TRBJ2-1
TGCGCCAGCAGCCAAAATGACAGGGGGGTATACAATGAGCAGTTCTTC
CASSQNDRGVYNEQFF
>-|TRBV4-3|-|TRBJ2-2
TGCGCCAGCAGCCAAGATATGGGGCCTGGCGGGGAGCTGTTTTTT
CASSQDMGPGGELFF
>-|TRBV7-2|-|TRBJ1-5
TGTGCCAGCAGCTTAGGCGGCCAGCCCCAGCATTTT
CASSLGGQPQHF
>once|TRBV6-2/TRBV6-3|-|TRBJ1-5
TGTGCCAGCAGTTTACGACGAGGGTATCAGCCCCAGCATTTT
CASSLRRGYQPQHF
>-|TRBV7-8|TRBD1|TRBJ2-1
TGTGCCAGCACCGGGGAAAGGGGACAGGCGTCCAATGAGCAGTTCTTC
CASTGERGQASNEQFF
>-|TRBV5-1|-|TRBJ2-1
TGCGCCAGCAGCCGCGACAGGGCGGGAGGCAATGAGCAGTTCTTC
CASSRDRAGGNEQFF
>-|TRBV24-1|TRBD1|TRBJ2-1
TGTGCCACCAGTGTCAAGGACAGGGGGCTCCAAAGCTCCTACAATGAGCAGTTCTTC
CATSVKDRGLQSSYNEQFF
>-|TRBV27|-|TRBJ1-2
TGTGCCAGCACCTCGGGAGGGGGAATGGGTGGCTACACCTTC
CASTSGGGMGGYTF
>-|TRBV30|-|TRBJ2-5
TGTGCCTCTGGACAGCACTTACACCAAGAGACCCAGTACTTC
CASGQHLHQETQYF